This entry lists 28 T cell receptor beta chains sequenced from one sample in a study of blood T cell repertoires in COVID-19. Sequencing used immunoSEQ multiplex PCR; TCRdb keeps in-frame clones, though not all of them. Among approximately 300,000 clones, 70% to 90% were seen once, and the ten largest hold about 6%. The sample comprised PBMCs or T cells enriched from blood (not recorded which). These receptor sequences come from a woman in her 30s who had recovered from COVID-19.

This rearrangement joins TRBV2 to TRBJ2-3, with 8 bases matching TRBD1. Germline V gives CDR1 SNHLY, CDR2 FYNNEI. V trimming: 9 bases; J trimming: 1 base; junction bases outside the gene matches: 3. This CDR3 spans 13 amino acids. The CDR3 DNA sequence: TGTGCCAGTAAGACAGGGGGCACAGATACGCAGTATTTT. Translating it yields CASKTGGTDTQYF. The full variable domain, its missing parts supplied by reference TRBV2 and TRBJ2-3, is EPEVTQTPSHQVTQMGQEVILRCVPISNHLYFYWYRQILGQKVEFLVSFYNNEISEKSEIFDDQFSVERPDGSNFTLKIRSTKLEDSAMYFCASKTGGTDTQYFGPGTRLTVL.

The chain combines TRBV19 with TRBJ1-6; D is undetermined. V was pared by 4 bases and J by 7 bases, with 11 bases between. The V gene's germline CDR1 is LNHDA and CDR2 SQIVND (reference sequence). The CDR3 loop spans 14 amino acids. The CDR3 region has the DNA TGTGCCAGTAGTAACGGCAGGCGAAATTCACCCCTCCACTTT. Translating gives CASSNGRRNSPLHF.

The chain is built from TRBV11-2 and TRBJ1-2; D perhaps matches TRBD1 (5 bases). The V end lost 5 bases, the J end lost 5 bases, and 12 bases lay between the germline ends. This CDR3 has 13 residues. Germline assignment: CDR1 SGHAT and CDR2 FQNNGV. CDR3 DNA: TGTGCCAGCAGCCCAGGGCAGGGTTATGGCTACACCTTC. This translates into CASSPGQGYGYTF.

The chain couples TRBV5-1 to TRBJ1-6, with D tentatively TRBD1 (6 bases). Trimming cost V 2 bases and J 0 bases, with 9 bases left between them. This CDR3 has 16 residues. Per germline, CDR1 SGHRS and CDR2 YFSETQ. The CDR3 here is CASSLGGDSYNSPLHF. The CDR3 DNA sequence: TGCGCCAGCAGCTTAGGGGGGGACTCCTATAATTCACCCCTCCACTTT.

This chain connects TRBV5-1 to TRBJ1-6; 9 bases are shared with TRBD1. J gave up 9 bases and V 3 bases, and 4 bases lay outside the gene matches. The germline V gene encodes CDR1 SGHRS and CDR2 YFSETQ. The CDR3 sequence is 14 residues long. CDR3 loop: CASSWGQGGSPLHF. The CDR3 DNA reads as TGCGCCAGCAGCTGGGGACAGGGTGGTTCACCCCTCCACTTT.

The chain has TRBV15 and TRBJ1-2; no reliable D call. Germline values: CDR1 LNHNV, CDR2 YYDKDF (reference sequence). Trimming took 4 bases from V and 4 from J, leaving 16 bases between them. The CDR3 spans 15 residues. The CDR3 reads CATSNGGRVGYGYTF. The CDR3 DNA reads as TGTGCCACCAGCAACGGAGGGAGGGTTGGCTATGGCTACACCTTC.

V usage is TRBV6-6 and J usage is TRBJ2-5, with 8 bases aligning to TRBD1. The CDR3 length is 14 residues. The ends lost 7 bases at V and 2 bases at J; junction bases unmatched: 6. Germline CDR1 and CDR2: MNHNY and SVGAGI (reference sequence). CDR3 sequence (DNA): TGTGCCAGCATGGACAGGGCCCGTCAAGAGACCCAGTACTTC. It codes for CASMDRARQETQYF.

V and J are TRBV25-1 and TRBJ2-1, with a weak D call TRBD1 (5 bases). The length of the CDR3 is 13 residues. Germline loops: CDR1 MGHDK, CDR2 SYGVNS. Trimming pared 10 bases from V and 3 bases from J, leaving 13 bases between. This chain's CDR3 is CATKEGDYNEQFF. CDR3 sequence (DNA): TGTGCCACCAAGGAAGGGGACTACAATGAGCAGTTCTTC.

The chain is built from TRBV7-3 and TRBJ2-3; D not resolved. The V gene lost 5 bases and the J gene lost 6 bases, with 12 bases spanning the gap. The CDR3 consists of 13 residues. Germline V gene sequence: CDR1 SGHTA, CDR2 FQGTGA. The DNA for the CDR3 is TGTGCCAGCAGCCCGACACCGTCGGATACGCAGTATTTT. This gives the protein CASSPTPSDTQYF.

This clone showed up just once. The J gene is TRBJ1-3, the V gene TRBV7-9, with no clear D. This CDR3 spans 14 amino acids. Germline V gene sequence: CDR1 SEHNR, CDR2 FQNEAQ (reference sequence). Deletions cut 1 base from V and 4 bases from J, with 8 bases between. The CDR3 sequence: CASSLGEAGNTIYF. The CDR3 DNA is TGTGCCAGCAGCTTAGGGGAGGCCGGAAACACCATATATTTT.

V usage is TRBV5-1 and J usage is TRBJ2-3; 13 bases agree with TRBD2. Germline V gene sequence: CDR1 SGHRS, CDR2 YFSETQ. Trimming removed 3 bases from V and 3 bases from J; junction bases left unmatched: 4. CDR3 length: 16 residues. The CDR3, as DNA: TGCGCCAGCAGCTCGGGACTAGCGGGGATAACAGATACGCAGTATTTT. Protein sequence: CASSSGLAGITDTQYF.

The chain has TRBV5-1 and TRBJ2-7, with D tentatively TRBD1 (5 bases). The germline V and J ends were trimmed by 4 bases and 5 bases, with 19 bases remaining between them. The V gene's germline CDR1 is SGHRS and CDR2 YFSETQ. The CDR3 is made up of 15 amino acids. The CDR3 bases are TGCGCCAGCAGCGGGATGGGTCAGGGTCTAAACGAGCAGTACTTC. This sequence encodes CASSGMGQGLNEQYF.

The rearrangement links TRBV7-9 to TRBJ1-2; TRBD1 matches 7 bases. V shed 8 bases and J 6 bases; nucleotides not matched to a gene: 9. The CDR3 spans 13 residues. Germline V gene sequence: CDR1 SEHNR, CDR2 FQNEAQ (reference sequence). The CDR3 DNA reads as TGTGCCAGCCTTGGGAGCAGGGGGGATGGCTACACCTTC. Translating gives CASLGSRGDGYTF.

The chain recombines TRBV27 with TRBJ1-2; 7 nucleotides line up with TRBD1. Germline-derived CDR1 and CDR2 are MNHEY and SMNVEV (reference sequence). The length of the CDR3 is 14 residues. The trim removed 5 bases at V and 2 bases at J, leaving 5 bases unmatched. The CDR3 is CASSPTGQNYGYTF. In DNA, the CDR3 is TGTGCCAGCAGTCCGACGGGACAGAACTATGGCTACACCTTC.

This chain connects TRBV30 to TRBJ1-2; D perhaps matches TRBD1 (6 bases). Trimming left V 0 bases short and J 5 bases short, with 16 bases between. The CDR3 consists of 15 residues. Germline CDR1 GTSNPN, CDR2 SVGIG (reference sequence). CDR3 protein: CAWSVTTGSRYGYTF. CDR3 DNA sequence: TGTGCCTGGAGTGTGACGACAGGCTCTAGGTATGGCTACACCTTC.

This chain connects TRBV14 to TRBJ1-2; 12 nucleotides line up with TRBD1. The J segment lost 6 bases and the V segment lost 5 bases, leaving 10 bases of the junction unmatched. From germline, CDR1 is SGHDN and CDR2 FVKESK. The CDR3 is 16 residues long. The CDR3 sequence: CASSKGTGGAINGYTF. CDR3 DNA sequence: TGTGCCAGCAGCAAGGGGACAGGGGGCGCGATAAATGGCTACACCTTC.

V gene TRBV5-1 combines with J gene TRBJ1-1, with a weak D call TRBD1 (6 bases). V gave up 4 bases and J gave up 0 bases, with 10 bases separating them. The CDR3 contains 14 residues. Germline CDR1 reads SGHRS; CDR2 reads YFSETQ. The CDR3 sequence: CASSGTGLNTEAFF. CDR3 DNA: TGCGCCAGCAGCGGAACAGGGTTGAACACTGAAGCTTTCTTT.

Only one count was recorded for this clone. CDR3 bases: TGTGCCAGCAGCTCATGGACAGGCAGGGGAAACACCATATATTTT. It is translated as CASSSWTGRGNTIYF. V is TRBV13 and J is TRBJ1-3, with 7 bases lining up with TRBD1. Germline V CDR1 and CDR2: PRHDT, FYEKMQ (reference sequence). The CDR3 covers 15 residues. V trimming: 4 bases; J trimming: 4 bases; junction bases outside the gene matches: 7.

J is TRBJ1-3 and V is TRBV7-9; 8 bases match TRBD1. Germline V gene sequence: CDR1 SEHNR, CDR2 FQNEAQ (reference sequence). The CDR3 length is 15 residues. Losses at the gene ends were 4 bases for V and 9 bases for J; bases not matched to a gene: 11. The CDR3 DNA reads as TGTGCCAGCAGCTCCGACGCGGGACAGGTCACCACCATATATTTT. Translated: CASSSDAGQVTTIYF.

This chain uses TRBV2 with TRBJ2-2; TRBD2 matches 11 bases. The CDR3 totals 17 residues. From germline, CDR1 is SNHLY and CDR2 FYNNEI. V lost 7 bases to trimming and J lost 8 bases; unmatched junction nucleotides: 15. In nucleotides, the CDR3 is TGTGCCAGCAACCCTGCGGCGATAGCGGGGGGGCAAGGGGAGCTGTTTTTT. Its protein product is CASNPAAIAGGQGELFF.

The V gene is TRBV27, the J gene TRBJ2-1; 8 bases are a match to TRBD2. With 6 bases clipped from V and 6 bases from J, the junction kept 10 bases outside the gene matches. CDR3 length: 15 amino acids. CDR1 MNHEY and CDR2 SMNVEV come from the germline V gene (reference sequence). The CDR3 nucleotides read TGTGCCAGCAGGGAGGGACTAGGGTGGGTCAATGAGCAGTTCTTC. It yields the protein CASREGLGWVNEQFF.

The J gene is TRBJ1-6, the V gene TRBV9; the D gene is possibly TRBD1 (5 bases). Germline V gene lookup returns CDR1 SGDLS and CDR2 YYNGEE. CDR3 length: 16 residues. Trimming removed 3 bases from V and 2 bases from J, with 12 bases in between. The CDR3 here is CASSAQTVAYNSPLHF. CDR3 coding DNA: TGTGCCAGCAGCGCACAGACAGTGGCCTATAATTCACCCCTCCACTTT. The full variable domain, rest sourced from reference TRBV9 and TRBJ1-6, is DSGVTQTPKHLITATGQRVTLRCSPRSGDLSVYWYQQSLDQGLQFLIQYYNGEERAKGNILERFSAQQFPDLHSELNLSSLELGDSALYFCASSAQTVAYNSPLHFGNGTRLTVT.

The chain uses TRBV7-9 and TRBJ1-1; the D gene is possibly TRBD1 (5 bases). Between the trimmed V and J ends, which lost 10 bases and 8 bases, there was a span of 11 bases. Germline V CDR1 and CDR2: SEHNR, FQNEAQ (reference sequence). The CDR3 has 10 amino acids. CDR3 sequence reads: CAISGEEAFF. For the CDR3, the DNA is TGTGCCATTTCGGGGGAGGAAGCTTTCTTT.

The chain has TRBV2 and TRBJ2-3, with 14 positions matching TRBD2. CDR3 length: 16 amino acids. Germline trimming cut 8 bases from V and 2 bases from J; bases unmatched to any gene: 6. The germline gives CDR1 SNHLY, CDR2 FYNNEI. The CDR3 sequence is CASSRLAGGHTDTQYF. DNA of the CDR3: TGTGCCAGCTCCCGACTAGCGGGGGGGCACACAGATACGCAGTATTTT.

DNA for the CDR3: TGTGCCAGCAGAGGGGGACAGGGCTACACCTTC. Its protein is CASRGGQGYTF. This chain links TRBV3-1 (or the pseudogene TRBV3-2) with TRBJ1-2, with 7 bases that match TRBD1. CDR3 length equals 11 residues. Germline CDR1 and CDR2: LGHDT and YNNKEL (reference sequence). Trimming at V came to 6 bases and at J to 8 bases, leaving 3 bases not matched to a gene.

This clone showed up just once. V gene TRBV7-2 combines with J gene TRBJ1-2, with TRBD1 identical over 9 bases. CDR1 and CDR2 from the germline V gene are SGHTA and FQGNSA. Trimming cost V 6 bases and J 4 bases; bases outside gene matches: 12. The CDR3 covers 16 residues. The CDR3 reads CASSSKPRTGAYGYTF. The CDR3 nucleotides are TGTGCCAGCAGTTCCAAACCCAGGACAGGGGCCTATGGCTACACCTTC.

The chain employs TRBV5-1 and TRBJ1-4; maybe TRBD1 (5 bases). The CDR3 covers 17 residues. Per germline, CDR1 SGHRS and CDR2 YFSETQ. V lost 3 bases, J lost 0 bases, and 15 bases lay in between. The CDR3 is CASSSPPGGPTNEKLFF. The CDR3 DNA reads TGCGCCAGCAGCTCACCCCCGGGGGGTCCAACTAATGAAAAACTGTTTTTT.

V is TRBV16 and J is TRBJ1-5; tentative D call: TRBD1 (6 bases). Germline V gene lookup returns CDR1 KGHSY and CDR2 FQNENV. Trimming stripped 8 bases from V and 8 bases from J, with 16 bases between. The CDR3 has 13 residues. The CDR3 protein is CASGRDTGEPQHF. The CDR3 region has the DNA TGTGCCAGCGGCCGGGACACCGGGGAGCCCCAGCATTTT.